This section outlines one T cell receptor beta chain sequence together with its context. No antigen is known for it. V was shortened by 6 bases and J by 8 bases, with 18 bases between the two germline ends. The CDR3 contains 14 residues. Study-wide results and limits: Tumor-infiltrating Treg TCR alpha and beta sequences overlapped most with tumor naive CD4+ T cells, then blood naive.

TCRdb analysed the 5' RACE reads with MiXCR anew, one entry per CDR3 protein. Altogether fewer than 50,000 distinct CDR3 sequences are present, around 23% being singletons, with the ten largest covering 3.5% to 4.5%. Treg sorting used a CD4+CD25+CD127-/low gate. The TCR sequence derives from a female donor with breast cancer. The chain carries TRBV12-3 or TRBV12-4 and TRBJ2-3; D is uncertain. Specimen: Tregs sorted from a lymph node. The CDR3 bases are TGTGCCAGCAGATCCAGTGGCCCACCGCTTACGCAGTATTTT. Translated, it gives CASRSSGPPLTQYF.